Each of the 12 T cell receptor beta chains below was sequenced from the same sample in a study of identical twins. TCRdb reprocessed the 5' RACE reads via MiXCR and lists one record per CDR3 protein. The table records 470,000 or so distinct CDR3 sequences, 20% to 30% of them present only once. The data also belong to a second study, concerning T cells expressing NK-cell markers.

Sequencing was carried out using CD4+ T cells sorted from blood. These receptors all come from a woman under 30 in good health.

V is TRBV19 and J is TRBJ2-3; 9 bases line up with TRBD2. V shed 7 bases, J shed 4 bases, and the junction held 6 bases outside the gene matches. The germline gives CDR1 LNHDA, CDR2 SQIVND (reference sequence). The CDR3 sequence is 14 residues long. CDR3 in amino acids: CASKRRGGADTQYF. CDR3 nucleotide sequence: TGTGCCAGTAAAAGGCGGGGGGGCGCAGATACGCAGTATTTT.

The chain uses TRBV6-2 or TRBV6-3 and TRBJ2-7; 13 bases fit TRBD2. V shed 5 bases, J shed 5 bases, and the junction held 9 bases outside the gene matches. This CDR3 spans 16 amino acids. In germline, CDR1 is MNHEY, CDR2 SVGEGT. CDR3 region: CASSRRTSGSFDEQYF. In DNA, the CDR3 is TGTGCCAGCAGTCGACGGACTAGCGGGAGTTTCGACGAGCAGTACTTC.

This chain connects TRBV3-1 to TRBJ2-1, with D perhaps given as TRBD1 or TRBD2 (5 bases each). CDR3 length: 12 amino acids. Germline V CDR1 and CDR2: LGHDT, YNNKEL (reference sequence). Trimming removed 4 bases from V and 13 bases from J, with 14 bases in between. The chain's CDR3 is CASSLGTYSQFF. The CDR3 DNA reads TGTGCCAGCAGCCTCGGGACCTATAGCCAGTTCTTC.

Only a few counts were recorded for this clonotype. The CDR3 protein is CSVQRSSYNEQFF. CDR3 coding DNA: TGCAGTGTTCAGCGGAGCTCCTACAATGAGCAGTTCTTC. J is TRBJ2-1 and V is TRBV20-1, with D tentatively TRBD2 (5 bases). This CDR3 has 13 residues. Germline lookup yields CDR1 DFQATT and CDR2 SNEGSKA (reference sequence). V lost 7 bases to trimming and J lost 0 bases, with 10 bases between them.

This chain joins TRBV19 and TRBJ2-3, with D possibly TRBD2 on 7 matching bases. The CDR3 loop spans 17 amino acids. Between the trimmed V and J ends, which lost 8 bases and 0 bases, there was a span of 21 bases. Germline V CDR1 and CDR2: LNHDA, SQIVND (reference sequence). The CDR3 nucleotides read TGTGCCAGTCGAGTGAGGGGGGGCCGCCAAAGCACAGATACGCAGTATTTT. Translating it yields CASRVRGGRQSTDTQYF.

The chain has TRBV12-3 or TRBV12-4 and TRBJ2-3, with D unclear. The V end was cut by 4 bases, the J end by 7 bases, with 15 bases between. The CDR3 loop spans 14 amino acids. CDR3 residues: CASSWKGISNTQYF. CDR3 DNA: TGTGCCAGCAGTTGGAAGGGAATAAGCAATACGCAGTATTTT.

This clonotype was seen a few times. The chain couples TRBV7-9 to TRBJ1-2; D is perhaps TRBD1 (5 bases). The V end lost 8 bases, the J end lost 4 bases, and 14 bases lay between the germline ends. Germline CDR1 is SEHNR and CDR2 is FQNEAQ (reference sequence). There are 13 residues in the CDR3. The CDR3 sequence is CASGTTPRYGYTF. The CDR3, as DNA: TGTGCCAGCGGGACTACACCCCGCTATGGCTACACCTTC.

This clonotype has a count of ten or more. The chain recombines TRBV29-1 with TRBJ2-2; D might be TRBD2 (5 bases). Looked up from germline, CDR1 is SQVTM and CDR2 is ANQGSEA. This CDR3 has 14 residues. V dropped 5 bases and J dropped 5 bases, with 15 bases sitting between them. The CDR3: CSVHPTGLTGELFF. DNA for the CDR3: TGCAGCGTTCACCCCACGGGGTTGACCGGGGAGCTGTTTTTT.

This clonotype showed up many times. This CDR3 is CASSLGGRYTF. The CDR3 nucleotides are TGTGCCAGCAGCTTAGGAGGGCGGTACACCTTC. This rearrangement joins TRBV11-2 to TRBJ1-2, with unresolved D. Per germline, CDR1 SGHAT and CDR2 FQNNGV. Trimming removed 1 base from V and 11 bases from J, with 8 bases in between. This CDR3 has 11 residues.

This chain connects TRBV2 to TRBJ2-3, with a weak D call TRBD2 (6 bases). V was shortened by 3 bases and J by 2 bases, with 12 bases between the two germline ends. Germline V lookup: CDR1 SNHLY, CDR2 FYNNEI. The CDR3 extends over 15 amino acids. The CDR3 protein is CASSDRRGYTDTQYF. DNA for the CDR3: TGTGCCAGCAGTGATAGGCGGGGATACACAGATACGCAGTATTTT.

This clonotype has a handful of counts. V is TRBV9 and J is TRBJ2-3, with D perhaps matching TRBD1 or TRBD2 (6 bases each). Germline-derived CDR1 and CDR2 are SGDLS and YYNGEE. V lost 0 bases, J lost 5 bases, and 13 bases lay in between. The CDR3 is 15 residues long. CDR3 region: CASSVGWGAEDTQYF. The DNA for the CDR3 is TGTGCCAGCAGCGTAGGGTGGGGGGCCGAAGATACGCAGTATTTT.

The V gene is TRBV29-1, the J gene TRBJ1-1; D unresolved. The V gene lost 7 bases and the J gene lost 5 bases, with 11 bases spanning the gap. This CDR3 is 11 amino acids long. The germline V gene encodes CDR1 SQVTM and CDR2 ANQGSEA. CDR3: CSAAPGTEAFF. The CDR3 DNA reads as TGCAGCGCCGCTCCGGGGACTGAAGCTTTCTTT.